The clone carrying this T cell receptor (beta chain) showed up just a few times. Its antigen is as yet unknown. The data were taken from a study of identical twins. Study-level findings and limits: Fewer insertions were carried by abundant cord blood beta clonotypes, but none was seen in memory repertoires.

The V end lost 3 bases, the J end lost 1 base, and 9 bases lay between the germline ends. This CDR3 contains 15 residues. Germline CDR1 reads SNHLY; CDR2 reads FYNNEI. Each CDR3 protein gets one entry after TCRdb re-called the 5' RACE reads with MiXCR. The sample yields 540,000 or so distinct CDR3 sequences, about 22% seen once. These data are also associated with another study on yellow fever vaccine responses in identical twins.

The clonotype comes from a young woman in good health. The sequencing sample was made of CD4+ T cells sorted from blood. The gene calls are TRBV2 and TRBJ2-2; D is unclear. The CDR3 protein is CASSEGRLNTGELFF. CDR3 DNA: TGTGCCAGCAGTGAGGGTCGCCTGAACACCGGGGAGCTGTTTTTT.